Listed below are T cell receptor beta chains from one sample, sequenced in a study of cytomegalovirus exposure and HLA in healthy donors. Method: immunoSEQ multiplex PCR; TCRdb's copy keeps in-frame clones and lacks some. Found here are around 200,000 clones, almost 90% of them singletons; the top ten hold about 2.7%. Sequencing used PBMCs. The receptors were sampled from a woman aged 18-29 years in good health and CMV-seronegative. The CDR3 runs from the conserved cysteine through the conserved F or W. The D gene is left open where the match is weak. The size entry is marked missing in some rows and otherwise reads once, few, many or a size class.

d_gene	v_gene	abundance	j_gene	CDR3aa	CDR3nt
TRBD1	TRBV19	-	TRBJ2-3	CASSIDMGQGATDTQYF	TGTGCCAGTAGTATAGATATGGGACAGGGGGCTACAGATACGCAGTATTTT
-	TRBV5-1	-	TRBJ1-2	CASSLEMSRVGYTF	TGCGCCAGCAGCTTGGAAATGTCCCGGGTGGGCTACACCTTC
-	TRBV9	-	TRBJ2-7	CASSVAGTYEQYF	TGTGCCAGCAGCGTAGCGGGAACCTACGAGCAGTACTTC
TRBD2	TRBV6-7	-	TRBJ2-3	CAGGADTQYF	TGTGCCGGGGGGGCAGATACGCAGTATTTT
TRBD2	TRBV9	-	TRBJ2-1	CASSVVASGVRYNEQFF	TGTGCCAGCAGCGTAGTTGCTAGCGGGGTTAGATACAATGAGCAGTTCTTC
-	TRBV29-1	once	TRBJ2-5	CSVSGAGGRGETQYF	TGCAGCGTGTCGGGGGCCGGGGGGCGCGGTGAGACCCAGTACTTC
-	TRBV6-5	-	TRBJ1-1	CASSYDGENTEAFF	TGTGCCAGCAGTTACGACGGGGAGAACACTGAAGCTTTCTTT
-	TRBV5-6	-	TRBJ2-6	CASSLGTAGANVLTF	TGTGCCAGCAGCTTGGGGACAGCTGGGGCCAACGTCCTGACTTTC
-	TRBV5-1	-	TRBJ2-3	CASSRERRLDTQYF	TGCGCCAGCAGCCGGGAACGGAGATTAGATACGCAGTATTTT
-	TRBV7-3	-	TRBJ2-3	CASSWSRDGSTQYF	TGTGCCAGCAGCTGGTCGCGGGACGGCTCTACGCAGTATTTT
TRBD2	TRBV6-1	-	TRBJ2-7	CASVQLAGAYEQYF	TGTGCCAGCGTTCAATTGGCGGGAGCCTACGAGCAGTACTTC
TRBD2	TRBV6-5	-	TRBJ2-2	CASSYNSAGGPGELFF	TGTGCCAGCAGTTACAACTCCGCGGGAGGGCCAGGGGAGCTGTTTTTT
-	TRBV6-1	-	TRBJ1-2	CASSQQGEFYGYTF	TGTGCCAGCAGTCAACAGGGAGAATTCTATGGCTACACCTTC
-	TRBV5-4	-	TRBJ2-3	CASSPAVLTDTQYF	TGTGCCAGCAGCCCTGCGGTCCTCACAGATACGCAGTATTTT
-	TRBV5-4	-	TRBJ2-5	CASSPFTRARETQYF	TGTGCCAGCAGCCCATTCACCAGGGCCCGGGAGACCCAGTACTTC
-	TRBV15	-	TRBJ1-1	CATSIGPGRPGTEAFF	TGTGCCACCAGCATTGGCCCGGGCCGGCCGGGGACTGAAGCTTTCTTT
TRBD1	TRBV27	-	TRBJ2-5	CASSPDRVETQYF	TGTGCCAGCAGTCCTGACAGGGTTGAGACCCAGTACTTC
-	TRBV27	-	TRBJ1-4	CASSLRGTPWGEKLFF	TGTGCCAGCAGTTTAAGGGGGACACCGTGGGGTGAAAAACTGTTTTTT
TRBD1	TRBV27	-	TRBJ1-1	CASQIGTGYTEAFF	TGTGCCAGTCAAATTGGGACAGGGTATACTGAAGCTTTCTTT
-	TRBV25-1	few	TRBJ1-1	CASSEVHSTEAFF	TGTGCCAGCAGTGAGGTCCACTCCACTGAAGCTTTCTTT
-	TRBV7-9	once	TRBJ1-4	CASSWSGGNEKLFF	TGTGCCAGCAGCTGGTCGGGGGGTAATGAAAAACTGTTTTTT
-	TRBV7-9	-	TRBJ2-6	CASSLGGAGSGANVLTF	TGTGCCAGCAGCTTAGGCGGGGCCGGATCCGGGGCCAACGTCCTGACTTTC
TRBD2	TRBV7-9	-	TRBJ2-1	CASSLSAGDEQFF	TGTGCCAGCAGCTTATCGGCGGGAGATGAGCAGTTCTTC
-	TRBV5-6	-	TRBJ2-1	CASSLTQSSSYNEQFF	TGTGCCAGCAGCTTGACACAGTCGAGCTCCTACAATGAGCAGTTCTTC
TRBD1	TRBV28	-	TRBJ2-7	CASSLDRAYEQYF	TGTGCCAGCAGTTTAGACAGGGCCTACGAGCAGTACTTC
-	TRBV19	-	TRBJ1-5	CASRQGNQPQHF	TGTGCCAGTAGACAGGGAAATCAGCCCCAGCATTTT
-	TRBV28	once	TRBJ1-1	CASSFLPVNTEAFF	TGTGCCAGCAGTTTCCTTCCAGTAAACACTGAAGCTTTCTTT
-	TRBV7-2	-	TRBJ2-3	CASSLGADTQYF	TGTGCCAGCAGCTTGGGAGCTGATACGCAGTATTTT
TRBD1	TRBV5-1	-	TRBJ2-7	CASSLAGDRAHEQYF	TGCGCCAGCAGCTTGGCTGGGGACAGGGCTCACGAGCAGTACTTC
TRBD1	TRBV27	-	TRBJ1-5	CASSLTAGQGWSQHF	TGTGCCAGCAGTTTAACAGCGGGACAGGGGTGGTCCCAGCATTTT
-	TRBV7-3	-	TRBJ2-5	CASSLAGLGETQYF	TGTGCCAGCAGCTTAGCAGGGTTGGGGGAGACCCAGTACTTC
TRBD1	TRBV2	-	TRBJ2-5	CASAGQEQGTQYF	TGTGCCAGCGCCGGACAGGAACAAGGGACCCAGTACTTC
-	TRBV6-1	-	TRBJ1-4	CASTRGTGEKLFF	TGTGCCAGCACACGGGGAACTGGGGAAAAACTGTTTTTT
-	TRBV6-6	-	TRBJ1-1	CASSLTENTEAFF	TGTGCCAGCAGTCTTACAGAGAACACTGAAGCTTTCTTT
-	TRBV9	-	TRBJ2-7	CASSAGGGSGDEQYF	TGTGCCAGCAGCGCGGGGGGCGGGAGCGGCGACGAGCAGTACTTC
-	TRBV5-1	-	TRBJ1-1	CASSFLTGFGTEAFF	TGCGCCAGCAGCTTCTTAACAGGGTTTGGCACTGAAGCTTTCTTT
-	TRBV28	-	TRBJ1-4	CASSSGGMGEKLFF	TGTGCCAGCAGTTCCGGGGGGATGGGGGAAAAACTGTTTTTT
TRBD1	TRBV27	few	TRBJ2-7	CASSIIGDRDEYF	TGTGCCAGCAGTATAATAGGGGACAGGGATGAGTACTTC
TRBD1	TRBV7-9	-	TRBJ1-2	CASSLGDSLSSYGYTF	TGTGCCAGCAGCTTAGGGGACAGTCTCAGCTCCTATGGCTACACCTTC
TRBD2	TRBV6-5	once	TRBJ2-5	CASSYMGLATETQYF	TGTGCCAGCAGTTACATGGGACTAGCGACCGAGACCCAGTACTTC
-	TRBV4-3	-	TRBJ2-6	CASSLLLTAQGTTGANVLTF	TGCGCCAGCAGCCTCCTACTAACGGCGCAGGGAACTACTGGGGCCAACGTCCTGACTTTC
-	TRBV5-1	-	TRBJ1-4	CASSLGGVKEKLFF	TGCGCCAGCAGCTTGGGGGGGGTAAAAGAAAAACTGTTTTTT
TRBD2	TRBV19	once	TRBJ2-7	CASSDRGTTLEQYF	TGTGCCAGTAGTGACCGCGGGACTACCTTAGAGCAGTACTTC
TRBD1	TRBV4-2	-	TRBJ2-6	CASSQITGGSGANVLTF	TGTGCCAGCAGCCAAATCACAGGGGGCTCTGGGGCCAACGTCCTGACTTTC
-	TRBV30	-	TRBJ2-3	CAWSVRGVEDTQYF	TGTGCCTGGAGTGTACGCGGTGTGGAGGATACGCAGTATTTT
-	TRBV7-2	-	TRBJ1-2	CASSLSVNYGYTF	TGTGCCAGCAGCTTATCAGTAAACTATGGCTACACCTTC
-	TRBV10-3	-	TRBJ2-1	CAISETGDSYNEQFF	TGTGCCATCAGTGAGACGGGGGACTCCTACAATGAGCAGTTCTTC
TRBD1	TRBV5-4	-	TRBJ2-7	CASSLRDRTNEQYF	TGTGCCAGCAGTCTCCGGGACAGAACGAACGAGCAGTACTTC
-	TRBV6-1	-	TRBJ1-4	CASSVGGGTNEKLFF	TGTGCCAGCAGTGTAGGGGGGGGCACTAATGAAAAACTGTTTTTT
TRBD2	TRBV10-3	-	TRBJ2-5	CAISQGLSEETQYF	TGTGCCATCAGCCAGGGACTATCGGAAGAGACCCAGTACTTC
-	TRBV27	-	TRBJ2-5	CASSLTPVVETQYF	TGTGCCAGCAGTTTAACGCCCGTAGTGGAGACCCAGTACTTC
-	TRBV6-5	-	TRBJ2-3	CASSYGHGTQYF	TGTGCCAGCAGTTACGGTCACGGTACGCAGTATTTT
TRBD2	TRBV27	-	TRBJ2-5	CASSLLGGGPQRETQYF	TGTGCCAGCAGTTTATTGGGGGGAGGGCCGCAGCGAGAGACCCAGTACTTC
TRBD2	TRBV7-9	-	TRBJ2-2	CASTLGLAGDTGELFF	TGTGCCAGCACCCTTGGACTAGCGGGAGACACCGGGGAGCTGTTTTTT
-	TRBV28	-	TRBJ1-5	CASSFDDRPNQPQHF	TGTGCCAGCAGTTTCGACGACAGGCCCAATCAGCCCCAGCATTTT